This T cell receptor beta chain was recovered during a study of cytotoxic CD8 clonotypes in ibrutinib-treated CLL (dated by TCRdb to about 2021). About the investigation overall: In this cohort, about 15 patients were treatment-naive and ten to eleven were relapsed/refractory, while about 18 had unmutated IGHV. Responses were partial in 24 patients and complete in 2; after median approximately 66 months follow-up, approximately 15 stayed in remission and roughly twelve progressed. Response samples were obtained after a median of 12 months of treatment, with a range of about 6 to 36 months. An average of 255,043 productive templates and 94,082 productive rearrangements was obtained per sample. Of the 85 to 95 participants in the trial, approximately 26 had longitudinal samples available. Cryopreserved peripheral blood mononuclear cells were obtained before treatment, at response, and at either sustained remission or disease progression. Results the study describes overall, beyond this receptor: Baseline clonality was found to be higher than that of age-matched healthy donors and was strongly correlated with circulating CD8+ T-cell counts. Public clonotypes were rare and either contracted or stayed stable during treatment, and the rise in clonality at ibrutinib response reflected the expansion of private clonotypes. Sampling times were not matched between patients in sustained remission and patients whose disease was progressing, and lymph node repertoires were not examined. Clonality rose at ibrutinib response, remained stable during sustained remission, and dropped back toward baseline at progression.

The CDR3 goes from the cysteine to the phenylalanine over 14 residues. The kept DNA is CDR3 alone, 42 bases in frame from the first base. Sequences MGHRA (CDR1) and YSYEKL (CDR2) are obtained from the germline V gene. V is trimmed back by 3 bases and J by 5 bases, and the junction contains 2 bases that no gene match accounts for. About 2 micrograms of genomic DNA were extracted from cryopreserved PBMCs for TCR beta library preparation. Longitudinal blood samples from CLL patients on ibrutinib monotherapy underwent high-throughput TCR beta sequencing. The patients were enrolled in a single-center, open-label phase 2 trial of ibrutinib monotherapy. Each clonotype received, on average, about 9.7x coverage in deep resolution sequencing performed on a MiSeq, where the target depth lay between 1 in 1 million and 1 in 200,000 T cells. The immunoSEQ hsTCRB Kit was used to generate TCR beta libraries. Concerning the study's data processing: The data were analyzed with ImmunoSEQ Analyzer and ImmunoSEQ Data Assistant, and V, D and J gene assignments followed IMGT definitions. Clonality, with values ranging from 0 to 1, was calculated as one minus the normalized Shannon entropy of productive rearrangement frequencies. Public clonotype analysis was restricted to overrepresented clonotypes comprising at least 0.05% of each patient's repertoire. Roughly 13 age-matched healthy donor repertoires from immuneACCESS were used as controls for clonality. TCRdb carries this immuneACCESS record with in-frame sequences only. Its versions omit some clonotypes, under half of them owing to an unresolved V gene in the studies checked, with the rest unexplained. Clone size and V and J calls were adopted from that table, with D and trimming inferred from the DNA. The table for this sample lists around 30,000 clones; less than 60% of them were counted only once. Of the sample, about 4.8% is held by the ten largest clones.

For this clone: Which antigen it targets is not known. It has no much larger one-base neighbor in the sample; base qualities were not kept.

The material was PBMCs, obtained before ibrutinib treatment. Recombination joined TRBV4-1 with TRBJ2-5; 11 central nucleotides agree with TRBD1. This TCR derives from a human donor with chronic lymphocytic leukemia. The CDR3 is CASSQDRGRETQYF. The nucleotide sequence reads TGCGCCAGCAGCCAGGACAGGGGGCGCGAGACCCAGTACTTC.